Listed below are T cell receptor beta chains from one sample, sequenced in a study of T-cell memory formation after mild COVID-19. TCRdb independently ran MiXCR on the 5' RACE reads; one entry per CDR3 protein. Of about 620,000 distinct CDR3 sequences listed, roughly 18% are singletons. The sequenced sample consisted of PBMCs or a T cell subset sorted from them (not recorded which). The receptors come from an adult woman who had mild COVID-19 (a few samples of this study predate the infection). Cell type and time point are not known. Each CDR3 is given with its conserved first and last residue. D genes are given only for firm matches. Not every row has a clone size; where given, it reads once, few, many or a size class.

abundance,d_gene,v_gene,j_gene,CDR3aa,CDR3nt
NA,NA,TRBV29-1,TRBJ2-1,CSVGPGVVNEQFF,TGCAGCGTTGGCCCAGGGGTTGTCAATGAGCAGTTCTTC
NA,NA,TRBV20-1,TRBJ1-1,CSAPPRAFF,TGCAGTGCCCCGCCGAGGGCTTTCTTT
NA,NA,TRBV9,TRBJ2-2,CASSEGVGTGELFF,TGTGCCAGCAGCGAGGGAGTAGGCACCGGGGAGCTGTTTTTT
few,NA,TRBV12-3/TRBV12-4,TRBJ2-7,CASSLFRSGHSSYEQYF,TGTGCCAGCAGTTTATTCCGCTCGGGACACAGCTCCTACGAGCAGTACTTC
few,NA,TRBV20-1,TRBJ2-3,CSARGSRGAGDTQYF,TGCAGTGCTAGAGGTAGCAGGGGAGCGGGAGATACGCAGTATTTT
NA,NA,TRBV24-1,TRBJ1-5,CATGQDQPQHF,TGTGCCACAGGTCAGGATCAGCCCCAGCATTTT
few,TRBD1,TRBV18,TRBJ1-1,CASSPRTGSQLDTEAFF,TGTGCCAGCTCACCGCGGACAGGGTCCCAGCTGGACACTGAAGCTTTCTTT
NA,TRBD1,TRBV6-1,TRBJ2-2,CASSNRGQIGELFF,TGTGCCAGCAGTAACAGGGGGCAAATCGGGGAGCTGTTTTTT
many,TRBD1,TRBV7-6,TRBJ1-2,CASSLGGQGGYGYTF,TGTGCCAGCAGCTTAGGAGGACAGGGAGGTTATGGCTACACCTTC
NA,TRBD2,TRBV12-3/TRBV12-4,TRBJ2-3,CASSLLVAGVADTQYF,TGTGCCAGCAGTTTGTTAGTAGCGGGGGTCGCAGATACGCAGTATTTT